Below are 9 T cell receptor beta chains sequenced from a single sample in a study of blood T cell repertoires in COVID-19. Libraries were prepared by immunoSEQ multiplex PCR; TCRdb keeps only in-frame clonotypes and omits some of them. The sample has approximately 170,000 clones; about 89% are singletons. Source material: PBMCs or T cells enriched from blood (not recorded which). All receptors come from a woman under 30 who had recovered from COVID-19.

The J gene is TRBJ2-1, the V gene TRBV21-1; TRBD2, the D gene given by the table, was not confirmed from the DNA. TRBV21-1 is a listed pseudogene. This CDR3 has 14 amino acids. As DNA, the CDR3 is TGTGCCAGCAGCAAACGGTGGCTAGCGGGCGAGCAGTTCTTC. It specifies CASSKRWLAGEQFF.

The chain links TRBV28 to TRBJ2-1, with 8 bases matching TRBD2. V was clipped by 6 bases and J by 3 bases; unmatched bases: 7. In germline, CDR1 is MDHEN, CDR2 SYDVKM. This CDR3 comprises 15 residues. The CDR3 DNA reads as TGTGCCAGCAGCAAGACTAGCGTAGGCTACAATGAGCAGTTCTTC. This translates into CASSKTSVGYNEQFF.

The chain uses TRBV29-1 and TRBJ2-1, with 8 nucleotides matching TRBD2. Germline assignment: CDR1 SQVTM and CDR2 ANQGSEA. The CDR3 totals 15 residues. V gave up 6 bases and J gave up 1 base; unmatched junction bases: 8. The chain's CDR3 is CSVPQRELSYNEQFF. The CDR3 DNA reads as TGCAGCGTCCCCCAGCGGGAGTTATCCTACAATGAGCAGTTCTTC.

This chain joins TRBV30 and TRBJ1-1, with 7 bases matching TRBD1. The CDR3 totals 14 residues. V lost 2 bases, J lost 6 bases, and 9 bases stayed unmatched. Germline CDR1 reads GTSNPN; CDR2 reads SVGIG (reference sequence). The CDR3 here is CAWSPPTGPPEAFF. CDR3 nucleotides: TGTGCCTGGAGTCCCCCGACAGGGCCTCCTGAAGCTTTCTTT.

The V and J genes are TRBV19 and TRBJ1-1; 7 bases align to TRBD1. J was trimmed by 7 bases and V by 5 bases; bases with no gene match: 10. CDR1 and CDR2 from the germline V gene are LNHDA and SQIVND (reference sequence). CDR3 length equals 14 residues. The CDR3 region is CASSLGTELSEAFF. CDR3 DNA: TGTGCCAGTAGTCTCGGGACAGAACTAAGTGAAGCTTTCTTT.

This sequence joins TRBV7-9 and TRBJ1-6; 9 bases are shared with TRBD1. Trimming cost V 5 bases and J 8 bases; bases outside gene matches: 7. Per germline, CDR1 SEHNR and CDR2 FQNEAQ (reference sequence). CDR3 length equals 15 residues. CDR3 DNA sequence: TGTGCCAGCAGCCCCCCGGGACAGGGATATTCACCCCTCCACTTT. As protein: CASSPPGQGYSPLHF.

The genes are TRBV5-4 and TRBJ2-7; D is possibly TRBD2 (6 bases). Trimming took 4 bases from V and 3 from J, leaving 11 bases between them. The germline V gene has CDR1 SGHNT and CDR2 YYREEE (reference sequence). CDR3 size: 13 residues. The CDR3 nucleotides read TGTGCCAGCAGCCCGGGGACTCTCTACGAGCAGTACTTC. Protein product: CASSPGTLYEQYF. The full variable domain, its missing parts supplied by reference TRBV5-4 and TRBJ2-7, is ETGVTQSPTHLIKTRGQQVTLRCSSQSGHNTVSWYQQALGQGPQFIFQYYREEENGRGNFPPRFSGLQFPNYSSELNVNALELDDSALYLCASSPGTLYEQYFGPGTRLTVT.

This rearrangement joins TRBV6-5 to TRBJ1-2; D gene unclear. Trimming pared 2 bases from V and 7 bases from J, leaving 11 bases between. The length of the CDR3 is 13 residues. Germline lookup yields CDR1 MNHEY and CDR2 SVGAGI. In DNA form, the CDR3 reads TGTGCCAGCAGTTACGGTGGGGAGCGTGGCTACACCTTC. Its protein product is CASSYGGERGYTF.

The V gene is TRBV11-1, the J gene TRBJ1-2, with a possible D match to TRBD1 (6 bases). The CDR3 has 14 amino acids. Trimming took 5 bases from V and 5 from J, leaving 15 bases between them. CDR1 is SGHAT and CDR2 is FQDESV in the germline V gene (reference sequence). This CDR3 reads CASSLQGTTYGYTF. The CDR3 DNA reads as TGTGCCAGCAGCCTACAGGGTACTACATATGGCTACACCTTC.